These 26 T cell receptor beta chains were sequenced from one sample in a study of blood T cell repertoires in COVID-19. Profiling relied on immunoSEQ multiplex PCR, and the TCRdb table lists in-frame clones only, not all of them. This table has 25,000 to 30,000 clones, more than 65% appearing once. The sample was peripheral blood. These receptors originate from a man aged 50 or older with active or convalescent COVID-19.

The rearrangement joins TRBV2 to TRBJ1-2; D remains unclear. The V end lost 10 bases, the J end lost 6 bases, and 15 bases lay between the germline ends. Germline CDR1 and CDR2: SNHLY and FYNNEI. This CDR3 is 12 amino acids long. The CDR3 coding sequence is TGTGCCAACAGCGGGTGGGAGGATGGCTACACCTTC. Its translation: CANSGWEDGYTF.

The chain uses TRBV30 and TRBJ2-1, with no clear D. The CDR3 totals 12 residues. Per the germline V gene, CDR1 is GTSNPN and CDR2 is SVGIG (reference sequence). V shed 0 bases and J shed 4 bases, with 4 bases lying between them. The CDR3 is CAWSVLYNEQFF. In nucleotides, the CDR3 is TGTGCCTGGAGTGTACTTTACAATGAGCAGTTCTTC. The full variable domain, its missing parts supplied by reference TRBV30 and TRBJ2-1, is SQTIHQWPATLVQPVGSPLSLECTVEGTSNPNLYWYRQAAGRGLQLLFYSVGIGQISSEVPQNLSASRPQDRQFILSSKKLLLSDSGFYLCAWSVLYNEQFFGPGTRLTVL.

This clone was observed a handful of times. This rearrangement joins TRBV27 to TRBJ2-3; 7 nucleotides match TRBD2. Germline trimming cut 5 bases from V and 0 bases from J; bases unmatched to any gene: 5. Germline loops: CDR1 MNHEY, CDR2 SMNVEV (reference sequence). There are 15 residues in the CDR3. The CDR3 nucleotides read TGTGCCAGCAGTCCAAGCGGGGCGAGCACAGATACGCAGTATTTT. The encoded protein is CASSPSGASTDTQYF.

The chain is built from TRBV5-1 and TRBJ2-7; TRBD1 agrees at 9 bases. The CDR3 runs to 12 residues. The J segment lost 7 bases and the V segment lost 5 bases, leaving 4 bases of the junction unmatched. Germline V gives CDR1 SGHRS, CDR2 YFSETQ. The CDR3 bases are TGCGCCAGCAGTTGGGACAGGGCTGAGCAGTACTTC. The encoded protein is CASSWDRAEQYF.

In DNA, the CDR3 is TGCGCCAGCAGCTTTACTAGCGGGAGTGGCGAGCAGTACTTC. Translating it yields CASSFTSGSGEQYF. The V call is TRBV5-1, the J call TRBJ2-7; 11 bases match TRBD2. The CDR3 is made up of 14 amino acids. Germline CDR1 reads SGHRS; CDR2 reads YFSETQ. Trimming cost V 2 bases and J 6 bases; bases outside gene matches: 4.

This clone was seen once. The chain is built from TRBV11-1 and TRBJ1-1; D not resolved. V was pared by 3 bases and J by 1 base, with 12 bases between. Germline CDR1 and CDR2: SGHAT and FQDESV (reference sequence). There are 15 residues in the CDR3. Written as DNA, the CDR3 is TGTGCCAGCAGCTTTTCCCCAACAACGAACACTGAAGCTTTCTTT. Translated: CASSFSPTTNTEAFF.

The chain is built from TRBV5-1 and TRBJ1-2, with D possibly being TRBD1 (6 bases). V shed 3 bases and J shed 5 bases, with 17 bases lying between them. This CDR3 spans 15 amino acids. The V gene's germline CDR1 is SGHRS and CDR2 YFSETQ. The CDR3 here is CASSSIRGMSYGYTF. CDR3 in DNA: TGCGCCAGCAGCTCAATCAGGGGAATGAGTTATGGCTACACCTTC.

CDR3 in amino acids: CASSLTHLGTQYF. Written as DNA, the CDR3 is TGTGCCAGCAGTTTAACCCATCTCGGGACCCAGTACTTC. The chain links TRBV27 to TRBJ2-5, with no clear D. The CDR3 is 13 residues long. V lost 2 bases, J lost 7 bases, and 11 bases lay in between. Germline V CDR1 and CDR2: MNHEY, SMNVEV (reference sequence).

The chain has TRBV6-5 and TRBJ1-2; 8 nucleotides align to TRBD1. Germline V gives CDR1 MNHEY, CDR2 SVGAGI. J was trimmed by 5 bases and V by 2 bases; bases with no gene match: 1. CDR3 length equals 13 residues. This chain's CDR3 is CASSYRQGYGYTF. The CDR3 DNA sequence: TGTGCCAGCAGTTACCGACAGGGGTATGGCTACACCTTC.

V is TRBV9 and J is TRBJ2-3; no reliable D call. Trimming removed 4 bases at V and 0 bases at J, with 15 bases between. There are 16 residues in the CDR3. Germline V CDR1 and CDR2: SGDLS, YYNGEE. The CDR3 protein is CASSLPHLTSTDTQYF. The CDR3 DNA reads TGTGCCAGCAGCCTCCCCCACCTTACTAGCACAGATACGCAGTATTTT.

This chain joins TRBV5-6 and TRBJ2-1, with 9 positions matching TRBD1. The CDR3 runs to 16 residues. Germline V gives CDR1 SGHDT, CDR2 YYEEEE. V lost 1 base and J lost 5; bases outside the gene matches: 7. CDR3 amino acids: CASSLFGTGSNNEQFF. CDR3 DNA: TGTGCCAGCAGCTTGTTCGGGACAGGGTCCAACAATGAGCAGTTCTTC.

V is TRBV6-5 and J is TRBJ1-5, with TRBD1 identical over 7 bases. The germline gives CDR1 MNHEY, CDR2 SVGAGI. V trimming: 6 bases; J trimming: 3 bases; junction bases outside the gene matches: 8. This CDR3 contains 15 residues. The CDR3 coding sequence is TGTGCCAGCAGCACCGCACAGGGGATCAATCAGCCCCAGCATTTT. Translation gives CASSTAQGINQPQHF.

V is TRBV7-2 and J is TRBJ1-5; tentative D call: TRBD1 (6 bases). CDR1 is SGHTA, CDR2 FQGNSA, per germline. Trimming stripped 5 bases from V and 4 bases from J, with 15 bases between. CDR3 length equals 15 residues. CDR3 protein: CASSIVTGTNQPQHF. The CDR3, as DNA: TGTGCCAGCAGCATAGTGACAGGTACAAATCAGCCCCAGCATTTT. The variable domain in full, with the rest retrieved from reference TRBV7-2 and TRBJ1-5, is GAGVSQSPSNKVTEKGKDVELRCDPISGHTALYWYRQSLGQGLEFLIYFQGNSAPDKSGLPSDRFSAERTGGSVSTLTIQRTQQEDSAVYLCASSIVTGTNQPQHFGDGTRLSIL.

This chain uses TRBV3-1 (or the pseudogene TRBV3-2) with TRBJ1-2, with D possibly TRBD1 on 6 matching bases. Trimming took 2 bases from V and 4 from J, leaving 17 bases between them. Germline-derived CDR1 and CDR2 are LGHDT and YNNKEL (reference sequence). The CDR3 is made up of 16 amino acids. CDR3 coding DNA: TGTGCCAGCAGCCAAAGGTCCCGGGACATAGTCTATGGCTACACCTTC. This encodes CASSQRSRDIVYGYTF.

V usage is TRBV5-1 and J usage is TRBJ2-7; D possibly corresponds to TRBD1 (7 bases). CDR1 is SGHRS, CDR2 YFSETQ, per germline. The V and J ends lost 4 bases and 7 bases respectively, with 21 bases between them. The CDR3 has 15 residues. CDR3 nucleotides: TGCGCCAGCAGCGCGAACCTAGGGGGCGCGGGGGAGCAGTACTTC. It codes for CASSANLGGAGEQYF.

The V call is TRBV6-5, the J call TRBJ1-5; D unclear. V was pared by 2 bases and J by 9 bases, with 8 bases between. The CDR3 consists of 12 residues. Germline values: CDR1 MNHEY, CDR2 SVGAGI. CDR3 sequence (DNA): TGTGCCAGCAGTTACAAAGAGGGGCCCCAGCATTTT. Its protein is CASSYKEGPQHF.

This sequence joins TRBV7-9 and TRBJ2-7; possibly TRBD2 for D (6 bases). Germline V gene lookup returns CDR1 SEHNR and CDR2 FQNEAQ (reference sequence). There are 14 residues in the CDR3. Trimming removed 5 bases at V and 4 bases at J, with 15 bases between. Here the CDR3 DNA reads TGTGCCAGCAGCCCGGCCACCGGGACTTACGAGCAGTACTTC. This gives the protein CASSPATGTYEQYF.

The J gene is TRBJ2-1, the V gene TRBV10-2; D may be TRBD2 (7 bases). The V and J ends lost 0 bases and 3 bases respectively, with 15 bases between them. Germline CDR1 WSHSY, CDR2 SAAADI. The CDR3 extends over 17 amino acids. The CDR3 DNA sequence: TGCGCCAGCAGTGAGTCCCCTCGGCGGGGGCTCTACAATGAGCAGTTCTTC. Its translation is CASSESPRRGLYNEQFF.

The chain combines TRBV5-6 with TRBJ1-6, with a possible D match to TRBD1 (6 bases). Trimming removed 4 bases from V and 5 bases from J, with 10 bases in between. Looked up from germline, CDR1 is SGHDT and CDR2 is YYEEEE. There are 14 residues in the CDR3. The CDR3 here is CASSGRGDNSPLHF. CDR3 bases: TGTGCCAGCAGCGGCAGGGGTGATAATTCACCCCTCCACTTT.

This clone was counted a few times. CDR3 in amino acids: CASIRQGGTGYTF. The CDR3 DNA is TGTGCCAGCATTCGCCAGGGCGGCACTGGCTACACCTTC. The chain links TRBV5-6 to TRBJ1-2; the D gene is possibly TRBD1 (5 bases). Trimming left V 6 bases short and J 7 bases short, with 16 bases between. The CDR3 covers 13 residues. CDR1 and CDR2 (germline): SGHDT, YYEEEE.

This chain connects TRBV5-6 to TRBJ1-2; a possible D gene is TRBD1 (6 bases). V lost 4 bases to trimming and J lost 2 bases, with 15 bases between them. This CDR3 region has 15 residues. The germline CDR1 and CDR2 sequences are SGHDT and YYEEEE. The CDR3 spells CASSPDSYRNYGYTF. Written as DNA, the CDR3 is TGTGCCAGCAGCCCGGACAGTTACAGGAACTATGGCTACACCTTC.

The V gene is TRBV30, the J gene TRBJ1-5, with D hard to call. V lost 0 bases and J 6 bases, leaving 6 bases between the germline ends. Germline V gives CDR1 GTSNPN, CDR2 SVGIG (reference sequence). This CDR3 has 12 residues. DNA for the CDR3: TGTGCCTGGAGTGTGGAGGGTCAGCCCCAGCATTTT. It specifies CAWSVEGQPQHF.

The CDR3 DNA follows: TGTGCCAGCAGCCCGACTAGCAGGGAGGACAATGAGCAGTTCTTC. Translation gives CASSPTSREDNEQFF. The gene calls are TRBV9 and TRBJ2-1; 7 nucleotides align to TRBD2. V lost 4 bases, J lost 5 bases, and 9 bases stayed unmatched. The CDR3 extends over 15 amino acids. Germline loops: CDR1 SGDLS, CDR2 YYNGEE.

As DNA, the CDR3 is TGTGCCAGTTCGGTCGTTGATGGGGGGAGCTCCTACGAGCAGTACTTC. Translated: CASSVVDGGSSYEQYF. V usage is TRBV19 and J usage is TRBJ2-7; a weak D match, TRBD2 (6 bases). Looked up from germline, CDR1 is LNHDA and CDR2 is SQIVND (reference sequence). This CDR3 is built from 16 residues. Trimming took off 8 bases at V and 0 bases at J, with 20 bases between the two ends.

CDR3 region: CASSEAGENSPLHF. CDR3 nucleotides: TGTGCCAGCAGTGAAGCCGGGGAGAATTCACCCCTCCACTTT. The chain uses TRBV6-1 and TRBJ1-6, with D unresolved. Germline V gives CDR1 MNHNS, CDR2 SASEGT. V shed 0 bases and J shed 7 bases, with 7 bases lying between them. This CDR3 comprises 14 residues.

This clone has only one observation. V and J are TRBV28 and TRBJ2-5; a possible D gene is TRBD2 (5 bases). This CDR3 region has 15 residues. Germline loops: CDR1 MDHEN, CDR2 SYDVKM. V was cut by 6 bases and J by 7 bases, with 21 bases left in between. The CDR3 loop is CASSPPGSTSGTQYF. The DNA for the CDR3 is TGTGCCAGCAGCCCTCCGGGATCCACCTCGGGGACCCAGTACTTC.